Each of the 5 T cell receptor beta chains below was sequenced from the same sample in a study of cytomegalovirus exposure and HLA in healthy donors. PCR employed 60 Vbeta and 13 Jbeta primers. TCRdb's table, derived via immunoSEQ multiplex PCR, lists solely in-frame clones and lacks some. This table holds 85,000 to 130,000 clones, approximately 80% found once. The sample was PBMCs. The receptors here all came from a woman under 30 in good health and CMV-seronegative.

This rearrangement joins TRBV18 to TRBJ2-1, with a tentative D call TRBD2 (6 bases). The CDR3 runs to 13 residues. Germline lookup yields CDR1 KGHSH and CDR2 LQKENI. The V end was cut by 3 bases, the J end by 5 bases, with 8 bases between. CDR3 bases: TGTGCCAGCTCACCTAAGCGGGACAATGAGCAGTTCTTC. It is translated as CASSPKRDNEQFF.

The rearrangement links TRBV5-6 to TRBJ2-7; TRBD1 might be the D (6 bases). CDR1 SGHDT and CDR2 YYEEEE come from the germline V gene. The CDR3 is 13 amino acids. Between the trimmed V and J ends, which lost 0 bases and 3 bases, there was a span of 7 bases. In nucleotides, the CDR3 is TGTGCCAGCAGCTTGGGGGGACACTACGAGCAGTACTTC. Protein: CASSLGGHYEQYF.

The CDR3, as DNA: TGTGCCAGCAGTGAATTGCGGGAGGGTCAGGGCGAGCAGTACTTC. Protein product: CASSELREGQGEQYF. The rearrangement joins TRBV6-1 to TRBJ2-7; 9 nucleotides line up with TRBD2. V shed 2 bases and J 6 bases; nucleotides not matched to a gene: 8. CDR3 length: 15 amino acids. The germline V gene encodes CDR1 MNHNS and CDR2 SASEGT.

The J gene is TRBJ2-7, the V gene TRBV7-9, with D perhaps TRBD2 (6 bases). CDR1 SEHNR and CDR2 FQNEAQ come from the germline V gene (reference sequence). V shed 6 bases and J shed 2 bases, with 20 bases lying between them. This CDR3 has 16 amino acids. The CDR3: CASSMTGGDYAYEQYF. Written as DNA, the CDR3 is TGTGCCAGCAGTATGACCGGCGGGGATTACGCCTACGAGCAGTACTTC.

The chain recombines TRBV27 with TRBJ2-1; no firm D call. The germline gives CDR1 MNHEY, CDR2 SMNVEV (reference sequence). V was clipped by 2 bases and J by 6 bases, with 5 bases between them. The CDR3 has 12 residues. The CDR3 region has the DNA TGTGCCAGCAGTTTAGGGCGCAATGAGCAGTTCTTC. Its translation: CASSLGRNEQFF.